The TCR beta chain under discussion was sequenced for a study of T-cell reconstitution after alpha-beta-depleted transplantation in children. The CDR3 has 15 amino acids. Losses at the gene ends were 0 bases for V and 8 bases for J; bases not matched to a gene: 7. CDR1 and CDR2 (germline): DFQATT, SNEGSKA (reference sequence). This clonotype was seen a few times. The authors prepared the TCRbeta library with unique molecular identifiers. Using its own MiXCR run on the PCR reads, TCRdb lists one record per CDR3 protein. The sample has 500,000 to 600,000 distinct CDR3 sequences, approximately 20% seen once; the top ten hold around 3.3%.

The source material was PBMCs from the stem cell graft donor, sampled from the stem cell graft. This TCR came from a human donor who donated a stem cell graft to a child with acute lymphoblastic leukemia. The chain carries TRBV20-1 and TRBJ2-2; TRBD2 matches at 9 bases. In DNA, the CDR3 is TGCAGTGCTAGAGACCCGGGACTAGCTGGTGGGGAGCTGTTTTTT. This sequence encodes CSARDPGLAGGELFF.